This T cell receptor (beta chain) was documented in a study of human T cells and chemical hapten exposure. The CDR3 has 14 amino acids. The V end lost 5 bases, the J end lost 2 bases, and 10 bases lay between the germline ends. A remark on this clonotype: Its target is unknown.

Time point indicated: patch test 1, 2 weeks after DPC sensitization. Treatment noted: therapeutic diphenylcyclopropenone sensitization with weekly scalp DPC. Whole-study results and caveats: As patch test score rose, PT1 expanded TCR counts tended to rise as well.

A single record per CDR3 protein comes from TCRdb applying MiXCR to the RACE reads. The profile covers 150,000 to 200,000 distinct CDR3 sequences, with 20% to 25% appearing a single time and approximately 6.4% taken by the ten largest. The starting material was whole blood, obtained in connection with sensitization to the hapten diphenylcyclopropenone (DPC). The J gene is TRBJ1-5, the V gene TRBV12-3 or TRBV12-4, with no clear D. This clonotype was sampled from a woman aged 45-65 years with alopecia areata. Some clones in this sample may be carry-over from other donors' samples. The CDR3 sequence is CASSPVGGNQPQHF. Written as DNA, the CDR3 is TGTGCCAGCAGTCCTGTGGGTGGCAATCAGCCCCAGCATTTT.